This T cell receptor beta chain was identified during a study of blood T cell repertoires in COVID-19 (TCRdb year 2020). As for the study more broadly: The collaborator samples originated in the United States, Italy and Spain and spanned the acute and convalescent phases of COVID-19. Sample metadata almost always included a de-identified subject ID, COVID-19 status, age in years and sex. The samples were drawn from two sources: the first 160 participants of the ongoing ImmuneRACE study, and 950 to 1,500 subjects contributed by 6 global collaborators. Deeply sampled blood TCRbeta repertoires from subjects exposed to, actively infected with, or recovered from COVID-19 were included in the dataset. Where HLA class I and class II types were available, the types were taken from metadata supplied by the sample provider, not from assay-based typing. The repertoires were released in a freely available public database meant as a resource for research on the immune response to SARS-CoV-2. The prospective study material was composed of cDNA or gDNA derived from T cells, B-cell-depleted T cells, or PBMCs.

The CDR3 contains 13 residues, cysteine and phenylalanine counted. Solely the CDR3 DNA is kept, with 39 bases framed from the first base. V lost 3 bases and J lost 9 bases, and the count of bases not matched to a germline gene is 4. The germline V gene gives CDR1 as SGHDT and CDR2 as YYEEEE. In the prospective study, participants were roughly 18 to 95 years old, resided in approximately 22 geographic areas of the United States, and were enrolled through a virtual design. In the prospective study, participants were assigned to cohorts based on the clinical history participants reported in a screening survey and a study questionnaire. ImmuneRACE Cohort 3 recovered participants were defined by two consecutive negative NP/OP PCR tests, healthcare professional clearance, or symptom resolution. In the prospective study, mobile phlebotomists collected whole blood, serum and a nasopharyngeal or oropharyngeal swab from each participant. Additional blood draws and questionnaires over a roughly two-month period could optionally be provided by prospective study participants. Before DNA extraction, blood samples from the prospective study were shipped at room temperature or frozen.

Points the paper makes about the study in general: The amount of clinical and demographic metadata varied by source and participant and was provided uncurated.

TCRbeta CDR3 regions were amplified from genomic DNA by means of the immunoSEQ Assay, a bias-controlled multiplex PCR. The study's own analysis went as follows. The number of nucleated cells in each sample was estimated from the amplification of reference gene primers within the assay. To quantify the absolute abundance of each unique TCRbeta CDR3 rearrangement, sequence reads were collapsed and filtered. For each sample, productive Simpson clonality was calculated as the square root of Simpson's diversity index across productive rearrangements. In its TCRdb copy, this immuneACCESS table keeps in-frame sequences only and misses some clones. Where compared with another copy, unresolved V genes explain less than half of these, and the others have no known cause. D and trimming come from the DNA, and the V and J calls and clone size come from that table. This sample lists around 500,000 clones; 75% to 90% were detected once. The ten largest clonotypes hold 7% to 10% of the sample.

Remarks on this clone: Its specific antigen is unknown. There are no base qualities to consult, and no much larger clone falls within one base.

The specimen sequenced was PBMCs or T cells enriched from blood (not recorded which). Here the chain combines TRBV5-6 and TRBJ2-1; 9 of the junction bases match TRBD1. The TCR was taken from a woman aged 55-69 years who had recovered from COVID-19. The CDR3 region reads CASSSTGGTEQFF. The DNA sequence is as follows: TGTGCCAGCAGCTCAACAGGGGGCACTGAGCAGTTCTTC.